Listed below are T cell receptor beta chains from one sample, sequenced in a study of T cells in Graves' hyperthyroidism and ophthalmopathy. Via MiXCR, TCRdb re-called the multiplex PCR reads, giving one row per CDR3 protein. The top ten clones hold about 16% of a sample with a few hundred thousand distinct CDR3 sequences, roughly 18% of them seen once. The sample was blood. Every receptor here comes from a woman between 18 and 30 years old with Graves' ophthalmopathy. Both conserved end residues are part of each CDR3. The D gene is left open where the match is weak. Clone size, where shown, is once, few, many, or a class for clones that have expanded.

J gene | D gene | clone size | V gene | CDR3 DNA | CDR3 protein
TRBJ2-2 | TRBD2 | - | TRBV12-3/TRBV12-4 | TGTGCCAGCAGTGATAGCGGGAGGGGGGCCGGGGAGCTGTTTTTT | CASSDSGRGAGELFF
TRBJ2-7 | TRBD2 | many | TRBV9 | TGTGCCAGCAGCGCGACTAGCGGGGCGTCCTACGAGCAGTACTTC | CASSATSGASYEQYF
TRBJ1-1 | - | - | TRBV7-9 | TGTGCCAGCAGCATAGACGGAATTGAAGCTTTCTTT | CASSIDGIEAFF
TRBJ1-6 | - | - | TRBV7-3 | TGTGCCAGCAGCTTAGATTTGGGGGGAAATTCACCCCTCCACTTT | CASSLDLGGNSPLHF
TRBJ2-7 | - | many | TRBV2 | TGTGCCAGCATACCGATACTTGACTACGAGCAGTACTTC | CASIPILDYEQYF
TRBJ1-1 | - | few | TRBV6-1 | TGTGCCAGCAGCCGCGACTGGAACACTGAAGCTTTCTTT | CASSRDWNTEAFF
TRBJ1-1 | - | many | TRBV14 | TGTGCCAGCAGCCAAAAGGCGAACACTGAAGCTTTCTTT | CASSQKANTEAFF
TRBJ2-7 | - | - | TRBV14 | TGTGCCAGCAGTTCCGCCGGGACATTAACCTACGAGCAGTACTTC | CASSSAGTLTYEQYF
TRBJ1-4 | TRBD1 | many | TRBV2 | TGTGCCAGCATGGGGACAGGGGGTGAAAAACTGTTTTTT | CASMGTGGEKLFF
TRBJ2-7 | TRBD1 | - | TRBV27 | TGTGCCAGCAGTATGACAGGGAACGTCTACGAGCAGTACTTC | CASSMTGNVYEQYF
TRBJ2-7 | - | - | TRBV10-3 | TGTGCCATCAGTGTTTCCCGGGGCGAGCAGTACTTC | CAISVSRGEQYF
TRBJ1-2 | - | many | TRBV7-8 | TGTGCCAGCAGCGCATTCGTGACGGCACGGGAGAGGGGGTATACCTTC | CASSAFVTARERGYTF
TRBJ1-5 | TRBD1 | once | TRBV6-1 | TGTGCCAGCAGGTCAACCGGGACAGGGTTTAATCAGCCCCAGCATTTT | CASRSTGTGFNQPQHF
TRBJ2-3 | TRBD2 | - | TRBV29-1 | TGCAGCGTTGGCCGTATCGGGAGGAGCACAGATACGCAGTATTTT | CSVGRIGRSTDTQYF
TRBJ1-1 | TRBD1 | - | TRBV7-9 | TGTGCCAGCAGCTCCAGACCAGGGGGCGGCACTGAAGCTTTCTTT | CASSSRPGGGTEAFF
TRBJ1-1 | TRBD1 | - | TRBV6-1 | TGTGCCAGCATAACGACAGGGCAGAACACTGAAGCTTTCTTT | CASITTGQNTEAFF
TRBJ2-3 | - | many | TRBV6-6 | TGTGCCAGCAGTTACTCGTCAGGGGATGGGGCAGATACGCAGTATTTT | CASSYSSGDGADTQYF
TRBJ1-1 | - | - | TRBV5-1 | TGCGCCAGCAGCTTGGAGGGGGGGCTATGGGTGAACACTGAAGCTTTCTTT | CASSLEGGLWVNTEAFF
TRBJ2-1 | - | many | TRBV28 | TGTGCCAGCAGTTCCCCCTCCCGCGACAGGTACAATGAGCAGTTCTTC | CASSSPSRDRYNEQFF
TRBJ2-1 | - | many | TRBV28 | TGTGCCAGCAGACCTACGGACGCAAGCTCCTACAATGAGCAGTTCTTC | CASRPTDASSYNEQFF
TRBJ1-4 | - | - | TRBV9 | TGTGCCAGCAGCGTAGGAGGGGACGAAAAACTGTTTTTT | CASSVGGDEKLFF
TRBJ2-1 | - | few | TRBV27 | TGTGCCAGCAGACTCACCACTGGGCACAATGAGCAGTTCTTC | CASRLTTGHNEQFF
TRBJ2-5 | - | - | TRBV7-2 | TGTGCCAGCAGCTTAAGGGGTCGGGGGGAGACCCAGTACTTC | CASSLRGRGETQYF
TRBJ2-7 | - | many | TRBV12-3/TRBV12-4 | TGTGCCAGCAGTCTAGGACAGACTGTCGAGCAGTACTTC | CASSLGQTVEQYF
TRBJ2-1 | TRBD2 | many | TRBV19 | TGTGCCAGTAGTATTCAGTCTAGCGGTGGCTATGAGCAGTTCTTC | CASSIQSSGGYEQFF
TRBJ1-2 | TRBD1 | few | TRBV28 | TGTGCCAGCAGGGAGACAGGGGGCCATGGCTACACCTTC | CASRETGGHGYTF
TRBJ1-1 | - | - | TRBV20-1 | TGCAGTGCTAGGGTTCTAAGGGGGAGGTCTGAAGCTTTCTTT | CSARVLRGRSEAFF
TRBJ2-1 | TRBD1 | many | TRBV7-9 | TGTGCCAGCAGCTTATTCGGACAGGGGGTCGGCAATGAGCAGTTCTTC | CASSLFGQGVGNEQFF
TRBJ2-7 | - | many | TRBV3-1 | TGTGCCAGCAGCCAGAACACAGGGAATGCCTACGAGCAGTACTTC | CASSQNTGNAYEQYF
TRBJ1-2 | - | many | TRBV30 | TGTGCCTGGAGTCTCTCGACTAACGGCTACACCTTC | CAWSLSTNGYTF
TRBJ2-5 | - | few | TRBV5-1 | TGCGCCAGCAGCTTCCTCGAGACGGGATGGGAGACCCAGTACTTC | CASSFLETGWETQYF
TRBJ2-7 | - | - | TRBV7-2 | TGTGCCAGCAGCCCATCCAGTCTCTCCTACGAGCAGTACTTC | CASSPSSLSYEQYF
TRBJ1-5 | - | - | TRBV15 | TGTGCCACCAGCAGGCAAAATCAGCCCCAGCATTTT | CATSRQNQPQHF
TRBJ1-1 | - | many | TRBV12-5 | TGTGCTAGTGGTTTGTCTTCAGAGGGGAAAATTGAAGCTTTCTTT | CASGLSSEGKIEAFF
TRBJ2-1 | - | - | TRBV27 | TGTGCCAGCAGTTTAGGATGGGAGAGCTCCTACAATGAGCAGTTCTTC | CASSLGWESSYNEQFF
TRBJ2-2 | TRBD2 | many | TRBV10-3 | TGTGCCATCAGTGCGACTAGCGGGGTCGGCACCGGGGAGCTGTTTTTT | CAISATSGVGTGELFF
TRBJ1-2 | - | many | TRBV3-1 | TGTGCCAGCAGCCATGGACGAGTTGGCTACACCTTC | CASSHGRVGYTF
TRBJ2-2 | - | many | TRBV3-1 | TGTGCCAGCAGCCAAGAATACGGGTTCAGGACCGGGGAGCTGTTTTTT | CASSQEYGFRTGELFF
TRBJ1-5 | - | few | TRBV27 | TGTGCCAGCAGCGAGCGGGGGGTGGGGCAGCCCCAGCATTTT | CASSERGVGQPQHF
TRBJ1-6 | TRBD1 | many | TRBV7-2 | TGTGCCAGCAGCAATGCAGGGGGTTCACCCCTCCACTTT | CASSNAGGSPLHF
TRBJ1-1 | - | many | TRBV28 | TGTGCCAGCAGTTTAGGAGGGGTTTACACTGAAGCTTTCTTT | CASSLGGVYTEAFF
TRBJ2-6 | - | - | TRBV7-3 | TGTGCCAGCAGGCCCGGTGGGGCCAACGTCCTGACTTTC | CASRPGGANVLTF
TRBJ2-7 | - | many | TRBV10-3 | TGTGCCATCAGTGAGCCAGAAAACTACGAGCAGTACTTC | CAISEPENYEQYF
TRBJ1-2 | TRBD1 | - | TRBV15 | TGTGCCACCAGCAGAGGAAGGGACAGGGTTGGCTACACCTTC | CATSRGRDRVGYTF
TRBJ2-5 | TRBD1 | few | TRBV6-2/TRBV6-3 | TGTGCCAGCAGGCCCCGGACAGGCGGCGGAGAGACCCAGTACTTC | CASRPRTGGGETQYF
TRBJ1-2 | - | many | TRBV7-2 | TGTGCCAGCAGCTTAGGGGGAACAGGGCTGGCGGATGGCTACACCTTC | CASSLGGTGLADGYTF
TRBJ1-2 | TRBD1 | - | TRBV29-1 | TGCAGCGTTGGCGGGTTACTACCGGACAGGAGTTTCTATGGCTACACCTTC | CSVGGLLPDRSFYGYTF
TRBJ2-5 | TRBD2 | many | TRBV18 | TGTGCCAGCTCACCACTGGGACTAGAGGGAGCAGAGACCCAGTACTTC | CASSPLGLEGAETQYF
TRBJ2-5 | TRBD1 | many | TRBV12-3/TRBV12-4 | TGTGCCAGCAGCCCTATGGACAGGCACCTAGGGGAGACCCAGTACTTC | CASSPMDRHLGETQYF
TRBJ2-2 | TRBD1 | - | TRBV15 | TGTGCCACCAGCAGTCAGAAGACAGGGGTCACCGGGGAGCTGTTTTTT | CATSSQKTGVTGELFF
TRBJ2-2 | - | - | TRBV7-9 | TGTGCCAGCCGTATACTGGGGACGAACACCGGGGAGCTGTTTTTT | CASRILGTNTGELFF
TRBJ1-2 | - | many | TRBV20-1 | TGCAGTGCTGGGCGGGGGGCTGCCTTGGGCTACACCTTC | CSAGRGAALGYTF
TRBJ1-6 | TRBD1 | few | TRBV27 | TGTGCCAGCAAACCGGGACAGGCCTTCTTCTCACCCCTCCACTTT | CASKPGQAFFSPLHF
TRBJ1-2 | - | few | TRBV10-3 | TGTGCCATCAGTGGGGCGACGGATTATGGCTACACCTTC | CAISGATDYGYTF
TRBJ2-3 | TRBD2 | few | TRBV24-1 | TGTGCCACCAGTGATTCCGGGACTAGAACAGATACGCAGTATTTT | CATSDSGTRTDTQYF
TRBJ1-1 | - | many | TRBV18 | TGTGCCAGCTCACCTTTTACCGGGACGGCGAACACTGAAGCTTTCTTT | CASSPFTGTANTEAFF